The 27 T cell receptor beta chains below all came from one sample that was sequenced in a study of cytomegalovirus exposure and HLA in healthy donors. The PCR contained 60 Vbeta and 13 Jbeta primers. Clones were read by immunoSEQ multiplex PCR, and TCRdb kept only the in-frame ones, dropping some. The table records about 85,000 clones, roughly 80% of them present only once. Sequencing was performed on PBMCs. Receptor source: a boy aged 5-17 years in good health and CMV-seronegative.

The chain has TRBV7-2 and TRBJ1-4; D may be TRBD1 (6 bases). Per the germline V gene, CDR1 is SGHTA and CDR2 is FQGNSA. V was trimmed by 4 bases and J by 8 bases, leaving 14 bases between them. The CDR3 length is 14 residues. The CDR3 here is CASSSGWGREKLFF. The CDR3 region has the DNA TGTGCCAGCAGCTCCGGATGGGGGCGGGAAAAACTGTTTTTT.

This clone has just one count. The rearrangement links TRBV6-1 to TRBJ2-7, with TRBD2 as a possible D gene (6 bases). V lost 4 bases and J lost 0, with 13 bases in between. CDR1 and CDR2 (germline): MNHNS, SASEGT. CDR3 length: 15 amino acids. For the CDR3, the DNA is TGTGCCAGCAGTGCGGGAGAGGTTGGCTCCTACGAGCAGTACTTC. Translating it yields CASSAGEVGSYEQYF.

This clone occurred a few times. The CDR3 spells CASSYSEGRVYNEQFF. CDR3 nucleotides: TGTGCCAGCAGTTACTCGGAGGGGCGGGTCTACAATGAGCAGTTCTTC. V is TRBV6-5 and J is TRBJ2-1, with a weak D call TRBD2 (6 bases). Trimming removed 0 bases at V and 3 bases at J, with 12 bases between. The CDR3 totals 16 residues. CDR1 and CDR2 (germline): MNHEY, SVGAGI.

This chain connects TRBV7-2 to TRBJ1-1; the D gene is possibly TRBD1 (5 bases). Germline CDR1 reads SGHTA; CDR2 reads FQGNSA. The CDR3 is made up of 14 amino acids. V lost 1 base and J 4 bases, leaving 10 bases between the germline ends. CDR3 loop: CASSLVGQGTEAFF. In DNA, the CDR3 is TGTGCCAGCAGCTTAGTGGGGCAAGGCACTGAAGCTTTCTTT.

J is TRBJ1-1 and V is TRBV5-1; unclear D gene. The V and J ends lost 1 base and 1 base respectively, with 11 bases between them. The length of the CDR3 is 15 residues. Germline V gives CDR1 SGHRS, CDR2 YFSETQ. The CDR3 protein is CASSLYWQENTEAFF. The DNA for the CDR3 is TGCGCCAGCAGCTTGTATTGGCAGGAGAACACTGAAGCTTTCTTT.

In this sample, this clone turned up a few times. J is TRBJ2-3 and V is TRBV19; the match to TRBD2 covers 7 bases. Unmatched junction bases numbered 18, after V lost 5 bases and J lost 1 base. The germline V gene has CDR1 LNHDA and CDR2 SQIVND (reference sequence). This CDR3 is 19 amino acids long. CDR3 loop: CASSPGSSGTTYRTDTQYF. CDR3 in DNA: TGTGCCAGTAGTCCAGGATCTTCCGGGACTACGTACCGCACAGATACGCAGTATTTT.

This chain uses TRBV9 with TRBJ2-5, with D maybe TRBD2 (6 bases). The V end lost 1 base, the J end lost 4 bases, and 11 bases lay between the germline ends. Germline V gene lookup returns CDR1 SGDLS and CDR2 YYNGEE. CDR3 size: 14 residues. CDR3 coding DNA: TGTGCCAGCAGCGTAAGATCCGGGGGAGAGACCCAGTACTTC. It yields the protein CASSVRSGGETQYF.

The chain uses TRBV28 and TRBJ1-5; perhaps TRBD1 as D (6 bases). This CDR3 spans 20 amino acids. Germline V gene sequence: CDR1 MDHEN, CDR2 SYDVKM. V lost 0 bases and J lost 2, with 23 bases in between. CDR3 sequence: CASSLWAWGRGASGNQPQHF. CDR3 sequence (DNA): TGTGCCAGCAGTTTATGGGCCTGGGGCAGGGGCGCAAGCGGCAATCAGCCCCAGCATTTT.

The gene calls are TRBV6-5 and TRBJ2-1; 8 bases agree with TRBD2. The V gene end was trimmed by 6 bases and the J gene end by 4 bases; junction bases not matched to a gene: 5. Germline CDR1 is MNHEY and CDR2 is SVGAGI. CDR3 length: 14 amino acids. The CDR3 is CASRPGGVYNEQFF. The DNA for the CDR3 is TGTGCCAGCAGGCCCGGGGGGGTTTACAATGAGCAGTTCTTC.

The chain couples TRBV7-9 to TRBJ2-3; maybe TRBD2 (6 bases). V lost 6 bases and J lost 0, with 19 bases in between. The CDR3 spans 17 residues. Germline-derived CDR1 and CDR2 are SEHNR and FQNEAQ (reference sequence). The DNA for the CDR3 is TGTGCCAGCAGGGACTACCCCGGCCGCCATAGCACAGATACGCAGTATTTT. Its translation: CASRDYPGRHSTDTQYF.

V and J are TRBV7-9 and TRBJ1-5, with no clear D. V shed 5 bases and J shed 6 bases, with 8 bases lying between them. The CDR3 is 12 residues long. The germline CDR1 and CDR2 sequences are SEHNR and FQNEAQ (reference sequence). The CDR3 DNA sequence: TGTGCCAGCAGCCCCTCGGGTCAGCCCCAGCATTTT. Translated, it gives CASSPSGQPQHF.

The chain links TRBV7-2 to TRBJ2-3; D is ambiguous. Germline CDR1 is SGHTA and CDR2 is FQGNSA. V gave up 0 bases and J gave up 1 base, with 14 bases separating them. The CDR3 has 17 amino acids. CDR3 protein: CASSLASRLSGTDTQYF. CDR3 nucleotides: TGTGCCAGCAGCTTAGCGAGTCGACTTTCGGGCACAGATACGCAGTATTTT.

This chain connects TRBV6-6 to TRBJ2-5, with D possibly being TRBD1 (8 bases). The CDR3 loop spans 16 amino acids. Per germline, CDR1 MNHNY and CDR2 SVGAGI (reference sequence). Trimming removed 4 bases from V and 4 bases from J, with 19 bases in between. The CDR3 is CASSSTWTGRGETQYF. The CDR3 bases are TGTGCCAGCAGTTCTACCTGGACAGGGAGGGGAGAGACCCAGTACTTC.

The genes are TRBV4-1 and TRBJ2-7; tentatively, D is TRBD2 (6 bases). V shed 0 bases and J shed 7 bases, with 16 bases lying between them. The CDR3 totals 15 residues. CDR1 MGHRA and CDR2 YSYEKL come from the germline V gene. The CDR3 is CASSQDSTSLGEQYF. CDR3 DNA: TGCGCCAGCAGCCAAGATAGTACTAGCTTGGGGGAGCAGTACTTC.

J is TRBJ2-1 and V is TRBV5-6, with a weak D call TRBD1 (6 bases). The CDR3 length is 16 residues. V lost 0 bases to trimming and J lost 4 bases, with 14 bases between them. Germline V gives CDR1 SGHDT, CDR2 YYEEEE. CDR3 in amino acids: CASSLGPGHGYNEQFF. The DNA of the CDR3 is TGTGCCAGCAGCTTGGGTCCGGGACACGGATACAATGAGCAGTTCTTC.

This chain connects TRBV6-5 to TRBJ2-7; D gene unclear. V was shortened by 0 bases and J by 3 bases, with 6 bases between the two germline ends. This CDR3 region has 13 residues. Germline V gene data show CDR1 as MNHEY and CDR2 as SVGAGI. CDR3 bases: TGTGCCAGCAGTTACTCGTCCAACTACGAGCAGTACTTC. It is translated as CASSYSSNYEQYF.

This clone has a handful of counts. The gene calls are TRBV28 and TRBJ1-6; no firm D call. Germline V CDR1 and CDR2: MDHEN, SYDVKM. The germline V and J ends were trimmed by 5 bases and 12 bases, with 8 bases remaining between them. The CDR3 consists of 11 residues. This CDR3 reads CASSRTEPLHF. The CDR3 nucleotides read TGTGCCAGCAGTCGTACAGAACCCCTCCACTTT.

J is TRBJ2-2 and V is TRBV29-1; unclear D gene. Trimming took off 5 bases at V and 2 bases at J, with 12 bases between the two ends. The CDR3 has 14 residues. Germline CDR1 SQVTM, CDR2 ANQGSEA. As DNA, the CDR3 is TGCAGCGTTCGAACCGGGTCTAACACCGGGGAGCTGTTTTTT. Its protein is CSVRTGSNTGELFF.

The chain's CDR3 is CASSAEGESRDEKLFF. The CDR3 nucleotides read TGCGCCTCCTCAGCCGAGGGAGAATCAAGAGACGAAAAACTGTTTTTT. The V call is TRBV4-1, the J call TRBJ1-4, with D hard to call. With 11 bases removed from V and 8 bases from J, the gap between germline ends came to 27 bases. From germline, CDR1 is MGHRA and CDR2 YSYEKL. The CDR3 consists of 16 residues.

The rearrangement links TRBV6-5 to TRBJ2-7; D is possibly TRBD1 (6 bases). The V gene's germline CDR1 is MNHEY and CDR2 SVGAGI. V shed 5 bases and J shed 2 bases, with 10 bases lying between them. The CDR3 extends over 13 amino acids. CDR3 sequence (DNA): TGTGCCAGCAGTCCGGACAGAACCTACGAGCAGTACTTC. Translated: CASSPDRTYEQYF.

Only one count was recorded for this clone. The chain recombines TRBV5-1 with TRBJ1-2; 7 bases align to TRBD1. The CDR3 has 14 residues. V gave up 4 bases and J gave up 7 bases; unmatched junction bases: 10. The germline V gene has CDR1 SGHRS and CDR2 YFSETQ. The CDR3 DNA is TGCGCCAGCAGCCCCGGGACAGAGTGGGGTGGCTACACCTTC. Translated: CASSPGTEWGGYTF.

The rearrangement joins TRBV11-2 to TRBJ2-1; TRBD2 matches 10 bases. Losses at the gene ends were 7 bases for V and 9 bases for J; bases not matched to a gene: 12. Germline loops: CDR1 SGHAT, CDR2 FQNNGV. The CDR3 is 15 residues long. The DNA for the CDR3 is TGTGCCAGCACCCCAACGACACTAGCGGGACTTGAGCAGTTCTTC. This gives the protein CASTPTTLAGLEQFF.

The CDR3 loop reads CASSFSRVDQPQHF. The CDR3 coding sequence is TGTGCCAGCAGTTTTAGTCGGGTAGATCAGCCCCAGCATTTT. The J gene is TRBJ1-5, the V gene TRBV27; D is undetermined. The germline V gene has CDR1 MNHEY and CDR2 SMNVEV (reference sequence). This CDR3 has 14 amino acids. V was pared by 3 bases and J by 5 bases, with 11 bases between.

The chain is built from TRBV30 and TRBJ2-7, with 9 positions matching TRBD1. This CDR3 is 13 amino acids long. The germline V gene encodes CDR1 GTSNPN and CDR2 SVGIG (reference sequence). After removal of 5 bases from V and 5 bases from J, the junction contained 7 bases not matched to a gene. CDR3 coding DNA: TGTGCCTGGGAAGCCGGGACAGGGCACGAGCAGTACTTC. As protein: CAWEAGTGHEQYF.

The chain couples TRBV18 to TRBJ2-1, with 13 bases that match TRBD2. Germline assignment: CDR1 KGHSH and CDR2 LQKENI. The V and J ends lost 6 bases and 4 bases, in that order; junction bases with no gene match: 3. The CDR3 loop spans 15 amino acids. In DNA form, the CDR3 reads TGTGCCAGCTCCGGACTAGCGGGGGAATACAATGAGCAGTTCTTC. Its translation is CASSGLAGEYNEQFF.

V gene TRBV4-3 combines with J gene TRBJ2-7; 11 bases align to TRBD1. The CDR3 runs 15 residues. Trimming removed 1 base from V and 4 bases from J; junction bases left unmatched: 3. CDR1 and CDR2 from the germline V gene are LGHNA and YSLEER. The CDR3 sequence: CASSQGTGGSYEQYF. The CDR3 DNA sequence: TGCGCCAGCAGCCAAGGGACAGGGGGCAGTTACGAGCAGTACTTC.

The chain couples TRBV29-1 to TRBJ2-7; 7 bases are a match to TRBD1. V was pared by 8 bases and J by 2 bases, with 15 bases of the junction left unmatched. The V gene's germline CDR1 is SQVTM and CDR2 ANQGSEA. This CDR3 has 15 residues. The CDR3 sequence is CSRTDTTGPTYEQYF. As DNA, the CDR3 is TGCAGCCGAACCGACACGACAGGGCCGACCTACGAGCAGTACTTC.